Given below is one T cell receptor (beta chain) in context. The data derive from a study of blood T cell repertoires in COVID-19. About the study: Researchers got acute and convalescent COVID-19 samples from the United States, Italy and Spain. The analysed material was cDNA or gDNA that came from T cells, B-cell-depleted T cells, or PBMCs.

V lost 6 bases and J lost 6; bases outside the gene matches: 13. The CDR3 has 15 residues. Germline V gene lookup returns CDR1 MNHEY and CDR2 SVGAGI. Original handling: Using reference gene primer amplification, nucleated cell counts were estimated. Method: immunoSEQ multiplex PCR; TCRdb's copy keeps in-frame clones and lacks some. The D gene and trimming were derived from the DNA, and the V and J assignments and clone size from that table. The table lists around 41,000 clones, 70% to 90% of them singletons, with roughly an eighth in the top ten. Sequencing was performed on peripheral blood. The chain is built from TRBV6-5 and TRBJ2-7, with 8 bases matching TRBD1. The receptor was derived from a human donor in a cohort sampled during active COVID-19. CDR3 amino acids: CASREIDRGFGEQYF. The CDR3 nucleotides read TGTGCCAGCAGAGAGATAGACAGGGGCTTCGGCGAGCAGTACTTC.